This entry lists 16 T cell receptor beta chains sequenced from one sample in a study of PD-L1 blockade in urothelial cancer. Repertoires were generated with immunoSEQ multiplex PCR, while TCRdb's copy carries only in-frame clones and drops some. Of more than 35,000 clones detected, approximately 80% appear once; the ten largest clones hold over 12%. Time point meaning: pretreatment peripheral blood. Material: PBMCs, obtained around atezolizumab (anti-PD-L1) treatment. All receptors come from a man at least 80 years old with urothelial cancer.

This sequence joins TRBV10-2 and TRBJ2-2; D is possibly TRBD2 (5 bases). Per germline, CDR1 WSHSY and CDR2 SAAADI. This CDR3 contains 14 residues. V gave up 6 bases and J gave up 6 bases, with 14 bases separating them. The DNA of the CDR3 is TGCGCCAGCAGGATGGCAACGAGGGCCGGGGAGCTGTTTTTT. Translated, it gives CASRMATRAGELFF.

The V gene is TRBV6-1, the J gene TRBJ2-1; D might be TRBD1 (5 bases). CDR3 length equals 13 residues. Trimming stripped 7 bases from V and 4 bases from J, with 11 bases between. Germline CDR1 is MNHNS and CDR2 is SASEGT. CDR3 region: CASTGRGYNEQFF. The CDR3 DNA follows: TGTGCCAGCACTGGTAGGGGATACAATGAGCAGTTCTTC.

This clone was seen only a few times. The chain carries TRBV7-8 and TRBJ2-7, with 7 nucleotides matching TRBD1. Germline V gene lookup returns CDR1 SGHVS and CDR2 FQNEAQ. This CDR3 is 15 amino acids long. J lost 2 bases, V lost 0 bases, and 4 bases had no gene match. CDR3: CASSLAETGPYEQYF. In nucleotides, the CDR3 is TGTGCCAGCAGCTTAGCCGAGACAGGGCCCTACGAGCAGTACTTC.

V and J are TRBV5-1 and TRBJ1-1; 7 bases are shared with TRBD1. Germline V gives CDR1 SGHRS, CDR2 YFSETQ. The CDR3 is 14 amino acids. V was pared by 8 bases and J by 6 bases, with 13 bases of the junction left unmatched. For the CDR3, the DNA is TGCGCCAGTGTGACAGGGTCGGGTAATTCTGAAGCTTTCTTT. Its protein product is CASVTGSGNSEAFF. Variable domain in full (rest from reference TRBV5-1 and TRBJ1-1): KAGVTQTPRYLIKTRGQQVTLSCSPISGHRSVSWYQQTPGQGLQFLFEYFSETQRNKGNFPGRFSGRQFSNSRSEMNVSTLELGDSALYLCASVTGSGNSEAFFGQGTRLTVV.

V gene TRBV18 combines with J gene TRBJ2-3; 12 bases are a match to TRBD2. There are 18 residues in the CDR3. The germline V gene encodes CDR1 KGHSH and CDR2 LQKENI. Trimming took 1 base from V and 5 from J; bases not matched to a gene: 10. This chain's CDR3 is CASSPRSLAGGPLDTQYF. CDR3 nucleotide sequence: TGTGCCAGCTCACCACGGTCCCTAGCGGGAGGGCCATTAGATACGCAGTATTTT.

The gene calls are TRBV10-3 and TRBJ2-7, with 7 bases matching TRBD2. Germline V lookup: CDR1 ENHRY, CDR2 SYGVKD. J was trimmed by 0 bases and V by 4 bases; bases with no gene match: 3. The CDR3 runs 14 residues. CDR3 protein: CAISGGLPSYEQYF. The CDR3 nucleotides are TGTGCCATCAGTGGGGGACTACCCTCCTACGAGCAGTACTTC.

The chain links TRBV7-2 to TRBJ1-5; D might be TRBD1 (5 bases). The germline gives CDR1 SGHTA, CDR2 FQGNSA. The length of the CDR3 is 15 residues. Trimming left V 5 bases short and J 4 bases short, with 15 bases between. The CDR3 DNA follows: TGTGCCAGCAGCCAAGGCGCCCGGGGGAATCAGCCCCAGCATTTT. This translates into CASSQGARGNQPQHF.

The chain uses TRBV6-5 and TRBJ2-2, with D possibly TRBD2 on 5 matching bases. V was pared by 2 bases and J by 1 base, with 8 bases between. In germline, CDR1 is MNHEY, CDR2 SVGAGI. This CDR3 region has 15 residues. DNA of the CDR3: TGTGCCAGCAGTTACAGCGGCGGGAACACCGGGGAGCTGTTTTTT. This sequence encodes CASSYSGGNTGELFF.

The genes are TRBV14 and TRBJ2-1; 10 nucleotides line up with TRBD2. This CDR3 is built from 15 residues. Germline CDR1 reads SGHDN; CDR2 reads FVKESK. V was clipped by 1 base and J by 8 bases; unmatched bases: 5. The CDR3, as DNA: TGTGCCAGCAGCCAAGGGGGGCTAGCGGGAGATGAGCAGTTCTTC. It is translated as CASSQGGLAGDEQFF. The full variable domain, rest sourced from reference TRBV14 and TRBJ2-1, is EAGVTQFPSHSVIEKGQTVTLRCDPISGHDNLYWYRRVMGKEIKFLLHFVKESKQDESGMPNNRFLAERTGGTYSTLKVQPAELEDSGVYFCASSQGGLAGDEQFFGPGTRLTVL.

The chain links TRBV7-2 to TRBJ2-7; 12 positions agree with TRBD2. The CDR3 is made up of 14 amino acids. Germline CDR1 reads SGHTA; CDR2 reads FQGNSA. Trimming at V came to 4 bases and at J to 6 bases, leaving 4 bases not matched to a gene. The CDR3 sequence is CASSSPGLAGEQYF. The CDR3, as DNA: TGTGCCAGCAGCTCCCCGGGACTAGCGGGCGAGCAGTACTTC. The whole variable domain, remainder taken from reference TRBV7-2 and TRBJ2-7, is GAGVSQSPSNKVTEKGKDVELRCDPISGHTALYWYRQSLGQGLEFLIYFQGNSAPDKSGLPSDRFSAERTGGSVSTLTIQRTQQEDSAVYLCASSSPGLAGEQYFGPGTRLTVT.

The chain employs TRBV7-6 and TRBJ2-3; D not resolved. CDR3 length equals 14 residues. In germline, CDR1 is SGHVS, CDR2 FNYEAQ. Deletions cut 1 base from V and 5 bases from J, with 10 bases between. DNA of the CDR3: TGTGCCAGCAGCTTAGAGACAAATTTAGATACGCAGTATTTT. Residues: CASSLETNLDTQYF. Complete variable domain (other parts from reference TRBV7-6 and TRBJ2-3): GAGVSQSPRYKVTKRGQDVALRCDPISGHVSLYWYRQALGQGPEFLTYFNYEAQQDKSGLPNDRFSAERPEGSISTLTIQRTEQRDSAMYRCASSLETNLDTQYFGPGTRLTVL.

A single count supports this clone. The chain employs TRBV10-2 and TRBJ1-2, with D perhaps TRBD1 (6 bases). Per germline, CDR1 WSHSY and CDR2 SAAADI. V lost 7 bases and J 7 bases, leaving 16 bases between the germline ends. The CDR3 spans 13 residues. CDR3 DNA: TGCGCCAGCACCTTAGACGGGGGGGCTGGCTACACCTTC. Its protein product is CASTLDGGAGYTF.

This CDR3 is CASSSGGAQYF. CDR3 in DNA: TGTGCCAGCTCGTCAGGGGGTGCCCAGTACTTC. The chain uses TRBV18 and TRBJ2-5; TRBD1 matches 7 bases. V lost 6 bases, J lost 9 bases, and 4 bases stayed unmatched. The CDR3 totals 11 residues. Germline CDR1 and CDR2: KGHSH and LQKENI. Full variable domain (remainder filled in from reference TRBV18 and TRBJ2-5): NAGVMQNPRHLVRRRGQEARLRCSPMKGHSHVYWYRQLPEEGLKFMVYLQKENIIDESGMPKERFSAEFPKEGPSILRIQQVVRGDSAAYFCASSSGGAQYFGPGTRLLVL.

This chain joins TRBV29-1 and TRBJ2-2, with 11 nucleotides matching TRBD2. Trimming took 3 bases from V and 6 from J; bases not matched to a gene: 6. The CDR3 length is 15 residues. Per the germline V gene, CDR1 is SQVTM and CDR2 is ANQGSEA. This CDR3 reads CSVDGTSGSAGELFF. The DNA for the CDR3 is TGCAGCGTTGATGGAACTAGCGGGAGTGCCGGGGAGCTGTTTTTT.

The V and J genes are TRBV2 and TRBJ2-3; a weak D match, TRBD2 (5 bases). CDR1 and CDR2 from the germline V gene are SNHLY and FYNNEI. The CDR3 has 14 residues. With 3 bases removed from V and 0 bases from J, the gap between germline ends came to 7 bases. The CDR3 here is CASSDRGSTDTQYF. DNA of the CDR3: TGTGCCAGCAGTGACCGGGGTAGCACAGATACGCAGTATTTT.

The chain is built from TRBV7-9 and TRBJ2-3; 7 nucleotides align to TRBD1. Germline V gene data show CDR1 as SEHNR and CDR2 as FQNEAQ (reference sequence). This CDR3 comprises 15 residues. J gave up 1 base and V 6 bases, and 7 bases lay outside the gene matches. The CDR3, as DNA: TGTGCCAGCAGTCCAGGACAGGCCCGCACAGATACGCAGTATTTT. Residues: CASSPGQARTDTQYF.